A selection of T cell receptor beta chains follows, all from one sample in a study of regulatory and conventional T cells in RAG deficiency. Data came from immunoSEQ multiplex PCR; TCRdb stores just in-frame clones and leaves some out. Of fewer than 650 clones listed, over 60% are singletons. Sequenced material: CD8+ T cells sorted from blood. These receptor sequences come from a human donor with RAG deficiency presenting as severe combined immunodeficiency. CDR3s include the opening cysteine and the closing phenylalanine or tryptophan. Each record gives: V gene, J gene, clone size, D gene, CDR3 DNA, CDR3 protein. The D gene is left open where the match is weak. Clone size is shown for a subset of rows, as once, few, many or a class of expanded clone.

>TRBV20-1|TRBJ2-7|.|.
TGCAGTGCTGACACCTACGAGCAGTACTTC
CSADTYEQYF
>TRBV5-1|TRBJ2-3|.|.
TGCGCCAGCAGCTTTCCCAGGGTCACAGATACGCAGTATTTT
CASSFPRVTDTQYF
>TRBV6-8|TRBJ2-7|few|.
TGTGCCAGCAGTTACTACCACGAGCAGTACTTC
CASSYYHEQYF
>TRBV10-3|TRBJ2-2|.|.
TGTGCCATCAGTGAGAGGGACACCGGGGAGCTGTTTTTT
CAISERDTGELFF
>TRBV11-1|TRBJ2-1|.|TRBD2
TGTGCCAGCAGCCCTAGCGGGGGCACCTACAATGAGCAGTTCTTC
CASSPSGGTYNEQFF
>TRBV19|TRBJ2-3|.|TRBD2
TGTGCCAGTAAATGGGTAGCGGGGGCAGATACGCAGTATTTT
CASKWVAGADTQYF
>TRBV30|TRBJ1-5|.|TRBD1
TGTGCCTGGAGTGTCTTAGGACAGGGCAATCAGCCCCAGCATTTT
CAWSVLGQGNQPQHF
>TRBV27|TRBJ2-1|.|.
TGTGCCAGCACACCTGGCACAGGTTGGTACAATGAGCAGTTCTTC
CASTPGTGWYNEQFF
>TRBV19|TRBJ2-1|few|TRBD2
TGTGCCAGTAGTATGTGGCTAGCGGGAAACAATGAGCAGTTCTTC
CASSMWLAGNNEQFF
>TRBV7-9|TRBJ2-7|.|.
TGTGCCAGCGGCCTGGACTACGAGCAGTACTTC
CASGLDYEQYF
>TRBV27|TRBJ1-5|.|.
TGTGCCAGCAGTTTATCACAGGGAAGGAGTCAGCCCCAGCATTTT
CASSLSQGRSQPQHF
>TRBV30|TRBJ2-3|.|.
TGTGCCTGGCAACGGCCGAGTACTAGCACAGATACGCAGTATTTT
CAWQRPSTSTDTQYF
>TRBV7-6|TRBJ1-5|.|.
TGTGCCAGCAGCTTAGGTTGGACCAATCAGCCCCAGCATTTT
CASSLGWTNQPQHF
>TRBV4-1|TRBJ2-5|.|.
TGCGCCAGCAGCCAAGATCCCCGGTACCAAGAGACCCAGTACTTC
CASSQDPRYQETQYF
>TRBV6-5|TRBJ1-5|medium-sized|.
TGTGCCAGCAGTTATATTATGTGGAGCAATCAGCCCCAGCATTTT
CASSYIMWSNQPQHF
>TRBV25-1|TRBJ2-7|.|.
TGTGCCAGCAGTCCCTCCTACGAGCAGTACTTC
CASSPSYEQYF
>TRBV5-4|TRBJ2-2|.|.
TGTGCCAGCAGCTTTTTGACCGGACTCCTCGCCGGGGAGCTGTTTTTT
CASSFLTGLLAGELFF
>TRBV6-5|TRBJ1-1|few|.
TGTGCCAGCAGTTACACGGAAGGGAACACTGAAGCTTTCTTT
CASSYTEGNTEAFF
>TRBV5-1|TRBJ2-6|.|.
TGCGCCAGCAGCATAAGAGAAGGCCTCCTCTCTGGGGCCAACGTCCTGACTTTC
CASSIREGLLSGANVLTF
>TRBV2|TRBJ1-1|.|.
TGTGCCAGCAGTCCCTTCAGTGGTTCTGCTGAAGCTTTCTTT
CASSPFSGSAEAFF
>TRBV6-1|TRBJ2-7|.|TRBD2
TGTGCCAGCAGTGAAGCACTAGCGGGCTCCTACGAGCAGTACTTC
CASSEALAGSYEQYF
>TRBV7-3|TRBJ1-2|few|TRBD1
TGTGCCAGCAGCTCCACCGGGACAGGGGGATATGGCTACACCTTC
CASSSTGTGGYGYTF
>TRBV19|TRBJ2-7|.|.
TGTGCCAGTAGTACAGCGATCTCCTACGAGCAGTACTTC
CASSTAISYEQYF
>TRBV9|TRBJ1-1|.|TRBD1
TGTGCCAGCAGCGTAGCGGGGACAGGGCCGGACACTGAAGCTTTCTTT
CASSVAGTGPDTEAFF
>TRBV15|TRBJ1-1|.|.
TGTGCCACCAGCAGAGACAGGCGCATCACTGAAGCTTTCTTT
CATSRDRRITEAFF
>TRBV6-1|TRBJ2-7|few|.
TGTGCCAGCAGTCAGACCTACGAGCAGTACTTC
CASSQTYEQYF
>TRBV13|TRBJ2-3|once|TRBD2
TGTGCCAGCAGCACCCGGACTAGCGCTAGCACAGATACGCAGTATTTT
CASSTRTSASTDTQYF
>TRBV11-3|TRBJ2-2|.|.
TGTGCCACGACTGCGGCGGGCGGGGAGCTGTTTTTT
CATTAAGGELFF
>TRBV7-2|TRBJ1-3|few|.
TGTGCCAGCAGTGCCATCCGGGCAGCGGGAAACACCATATATTTT
CASSAIRAAGNTIYF
>TRBV28|TRBJ2-7|.|.
TGTGCCAGCAGTTTATCCCCCTACGAGCAGTACTTC
CASSLSPYEQYF
>TRBV4-3|TRBJ1-5|few|TRBD1
TGCGCCAGCAGCCAGGGGGGACAGGGGATTTGGCCCCAGCATTTT
CASSQGGQGIWPQHF
>TRBV7-9|TRBJ2-3|.|.
TGTGCCAGCACAAAAGGGGATACGCAGTATTTT
CASTKGDTQYF
>TRBV19|TRBJ1-1|few|.
TGTGCCAGTAGTATTACGTTGGACACTGAAGCTTTCTTT
CASSITLDTEAFF
>TRBV6-6|TRBJ2-7|.|.
TGTGCCAGCAGTTACGGGGACTTCCCCGTCTACCAGCAGTACTTC
CASSYGDFPVYQQYF
>TRBV9|TRBJ2-5|once|.
TGTGCCAGCAGCCCGGGGGACTGGAGGGGCCTGTACCAAGAGACCCAGTACTTC
CASSPGDWRGLYQETQYF
>TRBV19|TRBJ2-1|.|.
TGTGCCAGTAGTATACGGGACTTAAACGGTGAGCAGTTCTTC
CASSIRDLNGEQFF
>TRBV29-1|TRBJ2-7|.|TRBD1
TGCAGCGCCTGGGTGGACAGGGGGTCCTACGAGCAGTACTTC
CSAWVDRGSYEQYF
>TRBV7-2|TRBJ2-7|.|.
TGTGCCAGCAGCTTAACAGGGACCTACGAGCAGTACTTC
CASSLTGTYEQYF